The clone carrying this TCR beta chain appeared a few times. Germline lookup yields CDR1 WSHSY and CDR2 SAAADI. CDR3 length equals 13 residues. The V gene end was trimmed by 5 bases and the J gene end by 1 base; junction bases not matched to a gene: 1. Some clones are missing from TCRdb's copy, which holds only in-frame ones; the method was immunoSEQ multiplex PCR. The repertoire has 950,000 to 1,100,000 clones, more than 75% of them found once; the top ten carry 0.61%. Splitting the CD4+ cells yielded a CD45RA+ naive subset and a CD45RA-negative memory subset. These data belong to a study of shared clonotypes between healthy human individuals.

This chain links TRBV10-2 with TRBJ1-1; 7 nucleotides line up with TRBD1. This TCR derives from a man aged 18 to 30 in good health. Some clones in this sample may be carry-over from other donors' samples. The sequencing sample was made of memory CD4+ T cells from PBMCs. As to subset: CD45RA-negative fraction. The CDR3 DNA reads TGCGCCAGCAGTCGACAGGGGAACACTGAAGCTTTCTTT. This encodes CASSRQGNTEAFF.